One T cell receptor beta chain is described in this entry. The antigen is unknown. TCRdb reanalysed the RT-PCR reads using MiXCR and keeps one entry per CDR3 protein. The sample carries about 13,000 distinct CDR3 sequences, 84% recorded once. This sample was included in a study of yellow fever vaccine responses in identical twins. Broader study findings: Twins reportedly mounted vaccine T cell responses that seemed partly convergent, partly personalized.

The CDR3 runs to 17 residues. Germline V CDR1 and CDR2: SGHNT, YENEEA. The junction had 10 bases not matched to a gene; V was cut back by 5 bases and J by 5 bases. This clonotype originated in a woman under 30 who received the yellow fever vaccine. The J gene is TRBJ2-5, the V gene TRBV11-3, with TRBD2 identical over 14 bases. The starting material was T cells from blood (PBMCs), unsorted or a sorted subset (not recorded which), obtained before or after yellow fever vaccination (not recorded which). CDR3 bases: TGTGCCAGCAGCCCACCCGGACTAGCGGGAGGAAGGGAGACCCAGTACTTC. This encodes CASSPPGLAGGRETQYF.